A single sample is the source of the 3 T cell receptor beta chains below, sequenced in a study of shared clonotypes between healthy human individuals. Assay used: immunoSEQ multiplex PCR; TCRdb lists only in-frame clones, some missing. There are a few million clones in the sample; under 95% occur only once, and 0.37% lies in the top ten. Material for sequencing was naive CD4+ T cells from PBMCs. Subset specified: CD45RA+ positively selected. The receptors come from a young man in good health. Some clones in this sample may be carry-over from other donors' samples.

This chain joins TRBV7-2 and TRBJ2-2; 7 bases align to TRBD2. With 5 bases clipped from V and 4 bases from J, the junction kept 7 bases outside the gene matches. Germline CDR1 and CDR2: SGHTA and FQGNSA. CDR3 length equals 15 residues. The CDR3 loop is CASSTGLRGTGELFF. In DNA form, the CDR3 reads TGTGCCAGCAGCACGGGACTACGAGGCACCGGGGAGCTGTTTTTT.

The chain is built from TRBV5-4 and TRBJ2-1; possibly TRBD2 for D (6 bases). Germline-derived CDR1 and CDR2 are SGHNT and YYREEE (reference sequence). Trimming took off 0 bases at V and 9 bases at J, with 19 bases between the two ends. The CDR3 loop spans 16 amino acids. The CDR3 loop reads CASSLASGGVFSEQFF. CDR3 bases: TGTGCCAGCAGCTTGGCGAGCGGAGGGGTCTTTAGTGAGCAGTTCTTC.

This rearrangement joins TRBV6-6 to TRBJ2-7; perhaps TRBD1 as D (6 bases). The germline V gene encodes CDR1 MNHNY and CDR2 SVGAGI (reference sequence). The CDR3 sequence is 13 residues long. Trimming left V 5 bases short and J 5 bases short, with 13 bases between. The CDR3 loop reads CASSQTGWHEQYF. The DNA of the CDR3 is TGTGCCAGCAGTCAAACAGGGTGGCACGAGCAGTACTTC.